A single sample gave rise to the 4 T cell receptor beta chains below, sequenced in a study of T cells in tuberculosis. Assay used: immunoSEQ multiplex PCR; TCRdb lists only in-frame clones, some missing. Of 35,000 to 45,000 clones listed, around 93% were seen once; the top ten hold 9% to 14%. The sequenced sample consisted of PBMCs. The receptors stem from a donor aged 5 to 30 with latent tuberculosis or without tuberculosis infection. Some clones in this sample may be carry-over from other donors' samples.

The chain employs TRBV12-5 and TRBJ1-1; weak D call: TRBD1 (5 bases). The CDR3 runs to 13 residues. Germline assignment: CDR1 LGHNT and CDR2 FRNRAP. V gave up 2 bases and J gave up 1 base, with 5 bases separating them. CDR3 DNA: TGTGCTAGTGGTTTGCAGGGGAACACTGAAGCTTTCTTT. This encodes CASGLQGNTEAFF.

This clone was detected only once. This sequence joins TRBV27 and TRBJ2-1; D remains ambiguous. V gave up 3 bases and J gave up 0 bases, with 9 bases separating them. This CDR3 region has 15 residues. The germline gives CDR1 MNHEY, CDR2 SMNVEV (reference sequence). As DNA, the CDR3 is TGTGCCAGCAGTTTCCAACAGAGCTCCTACAATGAGCAGTTCTTC. The encoded protein is CASSFQQSSYNEQFF.

This clone was observed a single time. The CDR3 region is CASSAGGNIQYF. CDR3 bases: TGTGCCAGCAGCGCCGGGGGAAACATTCAGTACTTC. This sequence joins TRBV5-5 and TRBJ2-4; D may be TRBD2 (6 bases). The CDR3 is 12 amino acids. The V gene's germline CDR1 is SGHKS and CDR2 YYEKEE (reference sequence). Trimming cost V 4 bases and J 6 bases, with 8 bases left between them.

The count of this clone is one. The chain links TRBV6-5 to TRBJ1-3, with 7 bases matching TRBD1. Germline CDR1 and CDR2: MNHEY and SVGAGI. This CDR3 comprises 16 residues. Trimming took 0 bases from V and 0 from J; bases not matched to a gene: 2. The CDR3 DNA reads as TGTGCCAGCAGTTACTCGACAGGGTCCTCTGGAAACACCATATATTTT. Its translation: CASSYSTGSSGNTIYF.